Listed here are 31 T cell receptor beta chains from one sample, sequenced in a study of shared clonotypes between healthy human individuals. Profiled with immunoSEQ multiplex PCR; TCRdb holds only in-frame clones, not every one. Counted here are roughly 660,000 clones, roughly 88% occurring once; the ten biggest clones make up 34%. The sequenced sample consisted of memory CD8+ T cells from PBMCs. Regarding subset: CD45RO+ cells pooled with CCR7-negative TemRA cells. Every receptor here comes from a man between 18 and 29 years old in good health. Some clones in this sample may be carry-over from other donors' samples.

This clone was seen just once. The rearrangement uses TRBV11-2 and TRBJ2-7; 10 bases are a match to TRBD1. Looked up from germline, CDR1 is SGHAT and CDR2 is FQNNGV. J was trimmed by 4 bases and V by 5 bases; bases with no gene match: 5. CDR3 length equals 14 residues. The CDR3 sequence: CASSHGTGVYEQYF. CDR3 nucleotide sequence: TGTGCCAGCAGCCATGGGACAGGGGTGTACGAGCAGTACTTC. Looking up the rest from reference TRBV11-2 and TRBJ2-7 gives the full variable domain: EAGVAQSPRYKIIEKRQSVAFWCNPISGHATLYWYQQILGQGPKLLIQFQNNGVVDDSQLPKDRFSAERLKGVDSTLKIQPAKLEDSAVYLCASSHGTGVYEQYFGPGTRLTVT.

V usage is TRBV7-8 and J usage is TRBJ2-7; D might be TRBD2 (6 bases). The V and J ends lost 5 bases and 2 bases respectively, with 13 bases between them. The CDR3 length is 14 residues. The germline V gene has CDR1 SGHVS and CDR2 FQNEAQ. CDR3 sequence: CASSLSGGTYEQYF. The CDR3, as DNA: TGTGCCAGCAGCCTTTCCGGGGGTACCTACGAGCAGTACTTC.

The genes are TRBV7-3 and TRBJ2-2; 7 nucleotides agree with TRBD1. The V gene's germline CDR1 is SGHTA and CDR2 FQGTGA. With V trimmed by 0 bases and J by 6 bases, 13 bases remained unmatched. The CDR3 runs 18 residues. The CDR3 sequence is CASSLTLIGTAAAGELFF. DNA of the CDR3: TGTGCCAGCAGCTTAACGTTAATAGGGACAGCGGCCGCCGGGGAGCTGTTTTTT.

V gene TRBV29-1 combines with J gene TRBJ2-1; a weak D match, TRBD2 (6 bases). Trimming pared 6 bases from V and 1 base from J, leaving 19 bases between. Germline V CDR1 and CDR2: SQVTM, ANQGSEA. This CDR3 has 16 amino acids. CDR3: CSVEEGRRLSYNEQFF. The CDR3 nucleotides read TGCAGCGTCGAGGAGGGCAGGCGGCTATCCTACAATGAGCAGTTCTTC.

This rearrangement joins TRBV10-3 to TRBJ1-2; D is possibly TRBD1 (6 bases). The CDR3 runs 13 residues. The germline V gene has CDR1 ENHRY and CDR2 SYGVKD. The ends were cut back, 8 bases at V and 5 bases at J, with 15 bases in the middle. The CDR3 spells CAIGETGPYGYTF. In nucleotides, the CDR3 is TGTGCCATCGGGGAGACAGGTCCTTATGGCTACACCTTC.

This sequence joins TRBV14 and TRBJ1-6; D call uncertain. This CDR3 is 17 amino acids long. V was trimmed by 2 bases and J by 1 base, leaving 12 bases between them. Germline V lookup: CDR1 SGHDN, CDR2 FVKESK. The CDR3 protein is CASSQYPVGSYNSPLHF. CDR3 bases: TGTGCCAGCAGCCAATATCCCGTTGGGTCCTATAATTCACCCCTCCACTTT.

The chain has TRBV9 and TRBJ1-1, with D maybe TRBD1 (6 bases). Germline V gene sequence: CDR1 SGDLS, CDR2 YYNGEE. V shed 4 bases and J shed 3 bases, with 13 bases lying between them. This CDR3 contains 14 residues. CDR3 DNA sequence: TGTGCCAGCAGCACCCTACCAGGGGACACTGAAGCTTTCTTT. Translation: CASSTLPGDTEAFF.

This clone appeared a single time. The CDR3 reads CASSEGGWRRGPGEAFF. The DNA for the CDR3 is TGTGCCAGCAGTGAAGGGGGGTGGCGGAGGGGACCGGGTGAAGCTTTCTTT. The V gene is TRBV6-1, the J gene TRBJ1-1; weak D call: TRBD1 (5 bases). The CDR3 loop spans 17 amino acids. Germline CDR1 MNHNS, CDR2 SASEGT. Trimming removed 1 base at V and 7 bases at J, with 22 bases between.

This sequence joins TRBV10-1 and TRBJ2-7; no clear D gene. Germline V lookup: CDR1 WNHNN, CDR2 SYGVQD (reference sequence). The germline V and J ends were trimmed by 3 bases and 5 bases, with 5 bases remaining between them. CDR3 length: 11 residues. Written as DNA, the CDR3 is TGCGCCAGCAGTGACCAGGACGAGCAGTACTTC. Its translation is CASSDQDEQYF.

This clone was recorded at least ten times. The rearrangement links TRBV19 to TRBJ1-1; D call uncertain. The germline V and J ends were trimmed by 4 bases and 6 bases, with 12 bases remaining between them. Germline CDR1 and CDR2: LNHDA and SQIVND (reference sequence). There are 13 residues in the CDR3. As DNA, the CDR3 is TGTGCCAGTAGTAACCCACGCAAAGCTGAAGCTTTCTTT. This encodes CASSNPRKAEAFF.

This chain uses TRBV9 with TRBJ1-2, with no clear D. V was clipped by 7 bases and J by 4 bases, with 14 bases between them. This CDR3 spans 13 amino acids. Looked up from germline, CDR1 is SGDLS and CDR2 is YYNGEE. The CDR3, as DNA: TGTGCCAGCGCGGAGGAGGTTCTCTATGGCTACACCTTC. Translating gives CASAEEVLYGYTF.

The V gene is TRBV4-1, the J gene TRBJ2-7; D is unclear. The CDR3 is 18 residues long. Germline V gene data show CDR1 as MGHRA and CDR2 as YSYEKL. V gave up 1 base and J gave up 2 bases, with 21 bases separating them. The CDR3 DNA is TGCGCCAGCAGCCAAGTTCTAGTCCCCTCAGGTCTTCCCTACGAGCAGTACTTC. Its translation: CASSQVLVPSGLPYEQYF.

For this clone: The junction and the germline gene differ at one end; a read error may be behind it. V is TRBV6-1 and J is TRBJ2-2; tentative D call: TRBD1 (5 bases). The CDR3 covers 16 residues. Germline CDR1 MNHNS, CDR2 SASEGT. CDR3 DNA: TGTGCCAGCAGGGAAGGGGTAGGGGCGAACACCGGGGAGCTGTTTTTT. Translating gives CASREGVGANTGELFF.

The CDR3 DNA is TGTGCCAGCAGCTTATGGGGACAGGGGGCGCTGGGTGCTGGCTACACCTTC. It yields the protein CASSLWGQGALGAGYTF. The V gene is TRBV7-2, the J gene TRBJ1-2, with 12 nucleotides matching TRBD1. With 2 bases clipped from V and 7 bases from J, the junction kept 11 bases outside the gene matches. From germline, CDR1 is SGHTA and CDR2 FQGNSA. CDR3 length: 17 residues.

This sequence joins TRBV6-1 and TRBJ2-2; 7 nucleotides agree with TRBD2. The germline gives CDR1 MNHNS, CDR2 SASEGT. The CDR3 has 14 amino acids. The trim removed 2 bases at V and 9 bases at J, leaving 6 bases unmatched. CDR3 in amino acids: CASSERAGSRELFF. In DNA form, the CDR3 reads TGTGCCAGCAGTGAAAGAGCGGGAAGCCGGGAGCTGTTTTTT.

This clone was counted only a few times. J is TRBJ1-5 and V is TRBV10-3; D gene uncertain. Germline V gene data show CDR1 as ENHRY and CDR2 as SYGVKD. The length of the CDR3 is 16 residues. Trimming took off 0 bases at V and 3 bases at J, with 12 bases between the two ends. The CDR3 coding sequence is TGTGCCATCAGTGAGTCTGTAGAACCTCACAATCAGCCCCAGCATTTT. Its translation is CAISESVEPHNQPQHF.

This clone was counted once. The CDR3 DNA follows: TGTGCCAGCACCCCAGGGCCCCGGGGGGGATACGAGCAGTACTTC. This encodes CASTPGPRGGYEQYF. The chain is built from TRBV9 and TRBJ2-7, with 8 nucleotides matching TRBD2. The CDR3 sequence is 15 residues long. Germline V gives CDR1 SGDLS, CDR2 YYNGEE. V gave up 6 bases and J gave up 4 bases; unmatched junction bases: 12.

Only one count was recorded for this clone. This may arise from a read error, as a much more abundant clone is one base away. CDR3 DNA: TGTGCCAGCAGTTTATCGGTAGCGCCTTACAATGAGCAGCTCTTC. This encodes CASSLSVAPYNEQLF. V is TRBV27 and J is TRBJ2-1; possibly TRBD2 for D (5 bases). CDR3 length: 15 residues. Germline V gene data show CDR1 as MNHEY and CDR2 as SMNVEV (reference sequence).

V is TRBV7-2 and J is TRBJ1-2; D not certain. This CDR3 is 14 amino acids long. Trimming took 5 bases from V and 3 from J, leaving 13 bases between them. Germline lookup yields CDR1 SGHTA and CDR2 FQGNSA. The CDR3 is CASSTLTRDYGYTF. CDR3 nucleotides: TGTGCCAGCAGCACCCTGACAAGAGACTATGGCTACACCTTC. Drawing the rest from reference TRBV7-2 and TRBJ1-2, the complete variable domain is GAGVSQSPSNKVTEKGKDVELRCDPISGHTALYWYRQSLGQGLEFLIYFQGNSAPDKSGLPSDRFSAERTGGSVSTLTIQRTQQEDSAVYLCASSTLTRDYGYTFGSGTRLTVV.

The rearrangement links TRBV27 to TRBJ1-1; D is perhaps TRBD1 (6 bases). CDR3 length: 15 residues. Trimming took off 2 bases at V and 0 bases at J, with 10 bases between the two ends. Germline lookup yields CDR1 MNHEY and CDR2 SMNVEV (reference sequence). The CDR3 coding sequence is TGTGCCAGCAGTTTAAGGACAGCCTTGAACACTGAAGCTTTCTTT. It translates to CASSLRTALNTEAFF.

Here the CDR3 reads CASSFPGQGRAKNIQYF. As DNA, the CDR3 is TGTGCCAGCAGCTTCCCCGGACAGGGTAGGGCCAAAAACATTCAGTACTTC. The J gene is TRBJ2-4, the V gene TRBV7-9; 8 bases fit TRBD1. Unmatched junction bases numbered 8, after V lost 3 bases and J lost 1 base. Germline V CDR1 and CDR2: SEHNR, FQNEAQ (reference sequence). The length of the CDR3 is 17 residues.

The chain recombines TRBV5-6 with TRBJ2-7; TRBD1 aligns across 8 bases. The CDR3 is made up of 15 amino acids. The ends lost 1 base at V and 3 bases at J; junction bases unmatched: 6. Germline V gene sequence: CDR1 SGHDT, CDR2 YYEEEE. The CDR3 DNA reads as TGTGCCAGCAGCTTGTTCGGGGACAGGAACTACGAGCAGTACTTC. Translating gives CASSLFGDRNYEQYF.

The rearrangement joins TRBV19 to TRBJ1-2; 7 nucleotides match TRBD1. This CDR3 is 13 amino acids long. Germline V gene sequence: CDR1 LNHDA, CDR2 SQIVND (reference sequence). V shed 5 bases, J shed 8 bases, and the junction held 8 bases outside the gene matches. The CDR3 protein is CASSPGGAKGYTF. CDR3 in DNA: TGTGCCAGTAGTCCAGGGGGGGCTAAAGGCTACACCTTC.

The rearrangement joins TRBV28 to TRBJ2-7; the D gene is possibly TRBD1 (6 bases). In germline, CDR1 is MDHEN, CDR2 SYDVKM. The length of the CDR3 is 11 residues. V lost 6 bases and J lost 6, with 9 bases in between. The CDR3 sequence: CASRLGGEQYF. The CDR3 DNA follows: TGTGCCAGCAGACTAGGGGGCGAGCAGTACTTC.

The CDR3 DNA follows: TGTGCCAGCAGCTTAGGAGGCGGGACTGGCGATACGCAGTATTTT. It codes for CASSLGGGTGDTQYF. This chain uses TRBV11-2 with TRBJ2-3; perhaps TRBD2 as D (6 bases). The germline CDR1 and CDR2 sequences are SGHAT and FQNNGV. Trimming cost V 1 base and J 6 bases, with 14 bases left between them. This CDR3 has 15 amino acids.

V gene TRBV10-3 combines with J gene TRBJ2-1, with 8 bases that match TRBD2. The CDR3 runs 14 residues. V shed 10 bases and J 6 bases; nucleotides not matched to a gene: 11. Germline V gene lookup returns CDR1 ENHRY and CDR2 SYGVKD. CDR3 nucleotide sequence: TGTGCCACGAAAGTAGCGGGAACCGTCAATGAGCAGTTCTTC. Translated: CATKVAGTVNEQFF.

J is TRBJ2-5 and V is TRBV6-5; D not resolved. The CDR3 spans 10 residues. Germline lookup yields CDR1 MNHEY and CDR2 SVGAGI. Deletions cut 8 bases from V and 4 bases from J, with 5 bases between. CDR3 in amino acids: CASRAETQYF. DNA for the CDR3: TGTGCCAGCCGGGCAGAGACCCAGTACTTC.

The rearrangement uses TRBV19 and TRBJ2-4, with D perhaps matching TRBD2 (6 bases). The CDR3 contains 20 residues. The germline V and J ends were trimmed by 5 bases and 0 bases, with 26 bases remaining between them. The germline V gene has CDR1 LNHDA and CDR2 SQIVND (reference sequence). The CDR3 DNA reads TGTGCCAGTAGTTTTTGGACGGCCGGGAGAACTAAACTAGCCAAAAACATTCAGTACTTC. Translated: CASSFWTAGRTKLAKNIQYF.

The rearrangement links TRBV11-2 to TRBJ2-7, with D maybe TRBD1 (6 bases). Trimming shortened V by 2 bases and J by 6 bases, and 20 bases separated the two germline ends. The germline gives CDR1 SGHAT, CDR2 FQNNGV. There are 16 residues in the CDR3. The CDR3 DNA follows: TGTGCCAGCAGCTTACGACCTATCGGACAGCCTGGCGAGCAGTACTTC. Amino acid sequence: CASSLRPIGQPGEQYF.

CDR3 loop: CASSPDGFGYTF. The DNA for the CDR3 is TGTGCCAGCAGCCCGGACGGGTTTGGCTACACCTTC. This rearrangement joins TRBV5-5 to TRBJ1-2; D is unresolved. Germline CDR1 and CDR2: SGHKS and YYEKEE (reference sequence). The length of the CDR3 is 12 residues. V was cut by 4 bases and J by 7 bases, with 11 bases left in between.

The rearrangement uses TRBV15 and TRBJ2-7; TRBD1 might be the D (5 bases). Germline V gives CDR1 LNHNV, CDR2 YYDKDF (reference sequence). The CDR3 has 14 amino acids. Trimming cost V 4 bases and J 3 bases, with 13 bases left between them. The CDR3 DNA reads TGTGCCACCAGCAACTCTCCGGACAACTACGAGCAGTACTTC. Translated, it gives CATSNSPDNYEQYF.